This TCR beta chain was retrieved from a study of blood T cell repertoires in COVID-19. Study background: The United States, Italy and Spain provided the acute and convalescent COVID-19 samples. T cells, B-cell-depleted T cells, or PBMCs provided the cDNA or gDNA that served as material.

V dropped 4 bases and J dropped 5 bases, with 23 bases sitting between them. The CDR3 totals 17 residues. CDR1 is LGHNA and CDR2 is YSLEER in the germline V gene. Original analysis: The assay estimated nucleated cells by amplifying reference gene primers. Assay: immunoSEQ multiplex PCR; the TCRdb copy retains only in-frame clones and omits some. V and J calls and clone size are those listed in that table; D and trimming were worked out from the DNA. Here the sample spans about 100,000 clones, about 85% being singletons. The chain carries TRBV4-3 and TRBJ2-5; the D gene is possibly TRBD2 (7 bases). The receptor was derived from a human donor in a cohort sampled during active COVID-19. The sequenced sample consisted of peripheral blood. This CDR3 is CASSPLGGRGGLETQYF. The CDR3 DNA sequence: TGCGCCAGCAGCCCCCTGGGGGGGCGGGGCGGGCTGGAGACCCAGTACTTC.